This record looks at one T cell receptor beta chain sequence and its context. Its antigen is not identified. This entry belongs to a study of OX40 agonist ivuxolimab in advanced cancers. Findings of the study overall: Averaged across samples, CD8+ T cells carried more expanded clones than CD4+ did.

Losses at the gene ends were 4 bases for V and 2 bases for J; bases not matched to a gene: 6. CDR1 SEHNR and CDR2 FQNEAQ come from the germline V gene (reference sequence). The CDR3 covers 16 residues. The protocol was immunoSEQ multiplex PCR, while the TCRdb copy is restricted to in-frame clones and leaves out a portion. Of some 50,000 clones in the sample, just under 90% are singletons; the top ten hold 5% to 6%. The V and J genes are TRBV7-9 and TRBJ2-7, with 12 positions matching TRBD2. The sample was CD4+ or CD8+ T cells sorted from blood, taken in a trial of the OX40 agonist ivuxolimab. The source of this sequence is an adult with an advanced solid tumor such as melanoma, head and neck, liver or kidney cancer. The DNA for the CDR3 is TGTGCCAGCAGCTCTCAGACTAGCGGGAGAACCTACGAGCAGTACTTC. Translating it yields CASSSQTSGRTYEQYF.